The clone carrying this T cell receptor beta chain was detected ten times or more. Its matching antigen is unknown. This entry belongs to a study of T cells in Graves' hyperthyroidism and ophthalmopathy. Study findings and constraints: Ophthalmopathy was separated from stable hyperthyroidism by a 13 V-J model. The model anticipated ophthalmopathy a median approximately 6.7 months pre-onset.

The TCR beta CDR3 regions underwent amplification using RNA transcripts as the source. When the TCR CDR3 underwent first-round RT-PCR, the HTBI primer set was used. From the multiplex PCR reads, TCRdb called clonotypes with MiXCR, one entry per CDR3 protein. The sample has a few hundred thousand distinct CDR3 sequences; roughly 13% are singletons. The TCR comes from a young woman with Graves' hyperthyroidism. Sequenced sample: blood.

The CDR3 loop reads CASGGGLAVYNEQFF. CDR3 nucleotide sequence: TGTGCCAGCGGGGGGGGACTAGCGGTCTACAATGAGCAGTTCTTC. The chain is built from TRBV3-1 and TRBJ2-1, with 11 bases that match TRBD2. CDR3 length: 15 amino acids. Germline V gives CDR1 LGHDT, CDR2 YNNKEL (reference sequence). V was pared by 8 bases and J by 3 bases, with 6 bases of the junction left unmatched.